Listed below are T cell receptor beta chains from one sample, sequenced in a study of blood T cell repertoires in COVID-19. The method was immunoSEQ multiplex PCR; TCRdb's version includes in-frame clones alone and lacks a portion of them. The sample carries a few hundred thousand clones, just under 90% recorded once. The source material was peripheral blood. The receptor set was obtained from a woman between 50 and 59 years old with COVID-19, enrolled during active disease. Both conserved end residues are part of each CDR3. Fields, in order: clone size, D gene, J gene, V gene, CDR3 DNA, CDR3 protein. D genes are given only for firm matches. A row's size may be missing; if present it is once, few, many or a size class.

. | . | TRBJ1-4 | TRBV7-6 | TGTGCCAGCAGCTCAATAGCCTCGGTGGGGCAAAAACTGTTTTTT | CASSSIASVGQKLFF
. | TRBD2 | TRBJ2-5 | TRBV30 | TGTGCCTGGAGCCGACTAGCGGGGTACCAAGAGACCCAGTACTTC | CAWSRLAGYQETQYF
. | TRBD2 | TRBJ2-2 | TRBV30 | TGTGCCTGGAGTTCAGGTAGCGGGGCGAGGACCGGGGAGCTGTTTTTT | CAWSSGSGARTGELFF
. | TRBD1 | TRBJ2-7 | TRBV19 | TGTGCCAGTAGTCCCGGGACAGGCTACGAGCAGTACTTC | CASSPGTGYEQYF
. | . | TRBJ1-6 | TRBV13 | TGTGCCAGCAGCTTGGCTAGCTCCTATAATTCACCCCTCCACTTT | CASSLASSYNSPLHF
. | TRBD1 | TRBJ1-1 | TRBV10-2 | TGCGCCAGCAGTTCATGGGACAGGGGGCGCGGGGCTTTCTTT | CASSSWDRGRGAFF
once | . | TRBJ2-7 | TRBV24-1 | TGTGCCACCAGTGACCCTACTTCTGACAGTCCCTACGAGCAGTACTTC | CATSDPTSDSPYEQYF
. | . | TRBJ2-1 | TRBV6-6 | TGTGCCAGCAGTCCACCAACAGGGTCCGGCAATGAGCAGTTCTTC | CASSPPTGSGNEQFF
. | . | TRBJ2-5 | TRBV7-3 | TGTGCCAGCAGCTTGCGACTCCAAGAGACCCAGTACTTC | CASSLRLQETQYF
. | . | TRBJ1-2 | TRBV6-5 | TGTGCCAGCAGCCTCGACGGGAATGGCTACACCTTC | CASSLDGNGYTF
. | . | TRBJ2-3 | TRBV3-1/TRBV3-2 | TGTGCCAGCAGCCAGGGACTTACGCAGTATTTT | CASSQGLTQYF
few | . | TRBJ1-3 | TRBV6-5 | TGTGCCAGCAGTTACGAACAGGGTTATGGAAACACCATATATTTT | CASSYEQGYGNTIYF
. | . | TRBJ1-2 | TRBV7-2 | TGTGCCAGCAGCTTAGGAGGGAGACAGGCTAACTATGGCTACACCTTC | CASSLGGRQANYGYTF
. | TRBD1 | TRBJ1-2 | TRBV19 | TGTGCCAGTAGTATTTCACCAGGGGGCCTTGGCTACACCTTC | CASSISPGGLGYTF
. | . | TRBJ1-2 | TRBV6-2/TRBV6-3 | TGTGCCAGCAGCCATCCGACAGAAAACTATGGCTACACCTTC | CASSHPTENYGYTF
. | . | TRBJ1-2 | TRBV27 | TGTGCCAGCAGTGAAACGAACCAACTAAACTATGGCTACACCTTC | CASSETNQLNYGYTF
. | . | TRBJ2-1 | TRBV18 | TGTGCCAGCTCCTTCAGACTAGTTCTGAACAATGAGCAGTTCTTC | CASSFRLVLNNEQFF
. | . | TRBJ2-5 | TRBV10-1 | TGCGCCAGCAGTGCCCCGTGGACAGTTAGATGTAGTGAGACCCAGTACTTC | CASSAPWTVRCSETQYF
. | . | TRBJ1-4 | TRBV12-5 | TGTGCTAGTGGTTTGGATTGGCAAAAACTGTTTTTT | CASGLDWQKLFF
. | TRBD1 | TRBJ2-6 | TRBV18 | TGTGCCAGCTCACCAATTCTCGGGACAGGTGAATCTGGGGCCAACGTCCTGACTTTC | CASSPILGTGESGANVLTF
. | . | TRBJ2-1 | TRBV5-1 | TGCGCCAGCAGCTTGGGCGGCGGGGTCCGCATTTCCTACAATGAGCAGTTCTTC | CASSLGGGVRISYNEQFF
. | . | TRBJ2-7 | TRBV21-1 | TGTGCCAGCAGCATTATTAATGTCAGGGGTGTACTAGAGCAGTACTTC | CASSIINVRGVLEQYF
. | . | TRBJ2-7 | TRBV6-5 | TGTGCCAGCAAGGTCGGCGGGATGGGATCCTACGAGCAGTACTTC | CASKVGGMGSYEQYF
. | . | TRBJ2-1 | TRBV11-2 | TGTGCCAGCAGCCGGGGCGGGGGACACTCCTACAATGAGCAGTTCTTC | CASSRGGGHSYNEQFF
. | TRBD2 | TRBJ2-1 | TRBV6-5 | TGTGCCAGCAGTCCCCCTAGCGGGACCGATGAGCAGTTCTTC | CASSPPSGTDEQFF
. | . | TRBJ2-2 | TRBV7-2 | TGTGCCAGCAGTCCAAACAGGAACACCGGGGAGCTGTTTTTT | CASSPNRNTGELFF
. | . | TRBJ1-5 | TRBV9 | TGTGCCAGCAGCGTAGGAGCGACCTACAATCAGCCCCAGCATTTT | CASSVGATYNQPQHF
. | TRBD1 | TRBJ2-6 | TRBV5-8 | TGTGCCAGCAGCTGGGGACAGTCCGGGGCCAACGTCCTGACTTTC | CASSWGQSGANVLTF
. | TRBD1 | TRBJ2-5 | TRBV28 | TGTGCCAGCTCCTCAGGGACAGGGTGGGAGACCCAGTACTTC | CASSSGTGWETQYF
. | . | TRBJ1-3 | TRBV5-1 | TGCGCCAGCAGCTTGGAAGGACACTCTGGAAACACCATATATTTT | CASSLEGHSGNTIYF
. | TRBD1 | TRBJ1-1 | TRBV19 | TGTGCCAGTAGAAGGGACAGCACGAACACTGAAGCTTTCTTT | CASRRDSTNTEAFF
. | TRBD2 | TRBJ2-3 | TRBV5-6 | TGTGCCAGCAGCATGCCGGGACTAGCTTACACAGATACGCAGTATTTT | CASSMPGLAYTDTQYF
. | . | TRBJ2-1 | TRBV24-1 | TGTGCCACCAGTGATTCAAAGATCCCTTCGGGTGAGCAGTTCTTC | CATSDSKIPSGEQFF
. | . | TRBJ1-6 | TRBV7-9 | TGTGCCAGCAGCTCGCAGGGATACTATAATTCACCCCTCCACTTT | CASSSQGYYNSPLHF
. | TRBD1 | TRBJ1-1 | TRBV3-1/TRBV3-2 | TGTGCCAGCAGCCCTCGGACAGGTCTTCAGAACACTGAAGCTTTCTTT | CASSPRTGLQNTEAFF
. | TRBD1 | TRBJ2-7 | TRBV10-3 | TGTGCCATCACCCGGGACAGCCGGTCCTACGAGCAGTACTTC | CAITRDSRSYEQYF
. | TRBD1 | TRBJ2-5 | TRBV4-3 | TGCGCCAGCAGCCAAGAGTTTGGGACAGGGGATGGACTAGGGGAGACCCAGTACTTC | CASSQEFGTGDGLGETQYF
. | TRBD1 | TRBJ1-4 | TRBV19 | TGTGCCAGTAGTACTAACAGGGGCGAACTGTTTTTT | CASSTNRGELFF
. | TRBD1 | TRBJ1-5 | TRBV28 | TGTGCCAGCAGTTTCCGGGACAGGTGGGCCCAGCCCCAGCATTTT | CASSFRDRWAQPQHF
. | . | TRBJ1-2 | TRBV28 | TGTGCCAGCACAGAACACAGACAGATTCGTGGCTACACCTTC | CASTEHRQIRGYTF